These T cell receptor beta chains were read from a single sample in a study of blood T cell repertoires in COVID-19. TCRdb's table, derived via immunoSEQ multiplex PCR, lists solely in-frame clones and lacks some. The table records roughly 54,000 clones, more than 70% of them present only once. Material: peripheral blood. These receptors all come from a woman aged 60-70 years with acute or convalescent COVID-19. Both conserved end residues are part of each CDR3. Fields, in order: CDR3 DNA, CDR3 protein, D gene, clone size, J gene, V gene. A D gene is named only where the DNA matches it firmly. The size entry is marked missing in some rows and otherwise reads once, few, many or a size class.

TGTGCCAGCAGCAAACAGGTCTTTGGGGCCAACGTCCTGACTTTC | CASSKQVFGANVLTF | . | . | TRBJ2-6 | TRBV5-4
TGCGCCAGCATGCCAGGGGGACCCGGGGATGGCTACACCTTC | CASMPGGPGDGYTF | TRBD1 | . | TRBJ1-2 | TRBV10-1
TGTGCCAGCGGACGAACTAGCGGGGCCTACAATGAGCAGTTCTTC | CASGRTSGAYNEQFF | TRBD2 | . | TRBJ2-1 | TRBV9
TGTGCCTGGACCAAGGGAGCCTACGAGCAGTACTTC | CAWTKGAYEQYF | . | . | TRBJ2-7 | TRBV30
TGTGCCAGCAGCTTAGCGCAGTCCTACGAGCAGTACTTC | CASSLAQSYEQYF | . | . | TRBJ2-7 | TRBV7-2
TGTGCCAGCAGTTATCCAGGGGTGAACACTGAAGCTTTCTTT | CASSYPGVNTEAFF | . | . | TRBJ1-1 | TRBV6-2/TRBV6-3
TGTGCCAGCAGCTTAGCGGTTCGGGGCACTGAAGCTTTCTTT | CASSLAVRGTEAFF | . | . | TRBJ1-1 | TRBV7-2
TGTGCCTGGAGTGTACGGCTAGCGGGAGTTACAGATACGCAGTATTTT | CAWSVRLAGVTDTQYF | TRBD2 | . | TRBJ2-3 | TRBV30
TGTGCCAGCAGTCTTAGCGGGGGGCGGAGAAACATTCAGTACTTC | CASSLSGGRRNIQYF | TRBD2 | . | TRBJ2-4 | TRBV7-9
TGTGCCAGCAGCTCCGGACAAGGCCCACGGGAAAAACTGTTTTTT | CASSSGQGPREKLFF | . | . | TRBJ1-4 | TRBV7-2
TGTGCCAGCAGCCTCGACGGGACAAGGGGTCCCTATGGCTACACCTTC | CASSLDGTRGPYGYTF | . | . | TRBJ1-2 | TRBV7-8
TGTGCCAGCAGCGTCGACGGGACAGGGGACACAGATACGCAGTATTTT | CASSVDGTGDTDTQYF | TRBD1 | . | TRBJ2-3 | TRBV9
TGTGCCAGCAGCTTACAGGCCGGACAGGGGGCGGGAGAGACCCAGTACTTC | CASSLQAGQGAGETQYF | TRBD1 | . | TRBJ2-5 | TRBV7-9
TGTGCCAGCAGCTCTGGGGGAGCGGGGGGCGAGACCCAGTACTTC | CASSSGGAGGETQYF | TRBD2 | few | TRBJ2-5 | TRBV5-5
TGTGCCAGCAGTTTGGGGGGATCCTACAATGAGCAGTTCTTC | CASSLGGSYNEQFF | . | . | TRBJ2-1 | TRBV27
TGCGCCAGCAGCCTCAACCGGGGAGCTAGCACAGATACGCAGTATTTT | CASSLNRGASTDTQYF | . | . | TRBJ2-3 | TRBV5-1
TGTGCCAGCTCGCCGGTGACAGGCAACTCTGGAAACACCATATATTTT | CASSPVTGNSGNTIYF | . | . | TRBJ1-3 | TRBV18
TGTGCCAGCAGCTCGGGAGGGCCATCCCCCGTTAACGAGCAGTACTTC | CASSSGGPSPVNEQYF | . | . | TRBJ2-7 | TRBV21-1
TGTGCCACCAGCGCATCGGGGGCCTACGAGCAGTACTTC | CATSASGAYEQYF | . | once | TRBJ2-7 | TRBV15
TGTGCCAGCAGTGAATCTCCGAGACAGTGGTTCTATGGCTACACCTTC | CASSESPRQWFYGYTF | . | . | TRBJ1-2 | TRBV6-1